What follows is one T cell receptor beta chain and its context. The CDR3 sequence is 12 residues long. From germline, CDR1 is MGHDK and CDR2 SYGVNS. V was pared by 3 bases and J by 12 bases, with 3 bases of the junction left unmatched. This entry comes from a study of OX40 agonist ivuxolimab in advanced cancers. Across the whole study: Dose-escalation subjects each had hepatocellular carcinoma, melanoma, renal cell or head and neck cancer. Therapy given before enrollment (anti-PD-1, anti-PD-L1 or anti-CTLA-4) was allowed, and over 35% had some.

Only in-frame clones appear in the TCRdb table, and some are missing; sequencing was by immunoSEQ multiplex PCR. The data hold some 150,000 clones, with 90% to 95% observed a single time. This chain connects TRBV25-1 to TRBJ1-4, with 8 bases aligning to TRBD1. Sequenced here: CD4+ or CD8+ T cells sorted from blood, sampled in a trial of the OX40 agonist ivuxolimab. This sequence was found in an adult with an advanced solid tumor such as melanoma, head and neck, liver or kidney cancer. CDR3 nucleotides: TGTGCCAGCAGTGACCTGGGACAGGAACTGTTTTTT. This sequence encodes CASSDLGQELFF.